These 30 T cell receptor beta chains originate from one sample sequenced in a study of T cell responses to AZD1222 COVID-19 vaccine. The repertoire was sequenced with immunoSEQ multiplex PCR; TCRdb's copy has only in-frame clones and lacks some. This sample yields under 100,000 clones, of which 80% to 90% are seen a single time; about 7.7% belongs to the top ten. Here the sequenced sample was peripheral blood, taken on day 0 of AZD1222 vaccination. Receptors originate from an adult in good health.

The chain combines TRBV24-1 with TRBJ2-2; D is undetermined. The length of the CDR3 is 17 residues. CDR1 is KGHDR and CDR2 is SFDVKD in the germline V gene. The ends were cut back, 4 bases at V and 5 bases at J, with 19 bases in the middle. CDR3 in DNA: TGTGCCACCAGTGACTCCTCTACCCGTGGACGAACCGGGGAGCTGTTTTTT. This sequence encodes CATSDSSTRGRTGELFF.

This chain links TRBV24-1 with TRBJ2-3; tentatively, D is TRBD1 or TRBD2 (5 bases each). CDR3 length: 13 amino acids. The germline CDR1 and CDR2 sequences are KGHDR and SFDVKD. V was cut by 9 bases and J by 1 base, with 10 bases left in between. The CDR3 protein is CATGQGGTDTQYF. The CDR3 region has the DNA TGTGCCACCGGGCAGGGAGGCACAGATACGCAGTATTTT.

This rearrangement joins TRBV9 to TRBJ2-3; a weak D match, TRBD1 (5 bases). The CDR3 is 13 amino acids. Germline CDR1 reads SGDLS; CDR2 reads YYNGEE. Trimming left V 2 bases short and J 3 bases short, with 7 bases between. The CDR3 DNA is TGTGCCAGCAGCGTGCAGGGAACAGATACGCAGTATTTT. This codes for CASSVQGTDTQYF.

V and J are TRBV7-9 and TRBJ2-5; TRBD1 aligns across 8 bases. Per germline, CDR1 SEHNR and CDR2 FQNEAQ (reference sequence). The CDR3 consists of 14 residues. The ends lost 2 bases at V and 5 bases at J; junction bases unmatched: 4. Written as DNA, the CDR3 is TGTGCCAGCAGCTTAATTAGACAGGGGGAGACCCAGTACTTC. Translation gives CASSLIRQGETQYF. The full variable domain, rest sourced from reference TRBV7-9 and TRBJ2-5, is DTGVSQNPRHKITKRGQNVTFRCDPISEHNRLYWYRQTLGQGPEFLTYFQNEAQLEKSRLLSDRFSAERPKGSFSTLEIQRTEQGDSAMYLCASSLIRQGETQYFGPGTRLLVL.

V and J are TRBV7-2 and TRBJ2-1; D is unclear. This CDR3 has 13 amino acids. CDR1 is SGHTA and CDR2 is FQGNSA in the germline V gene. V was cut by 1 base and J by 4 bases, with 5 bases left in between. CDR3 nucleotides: TGTGCCAGCAGCTTAGTGGGATACAATGAGCAGTTCTTC. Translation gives CASSLVGYNEQFF.

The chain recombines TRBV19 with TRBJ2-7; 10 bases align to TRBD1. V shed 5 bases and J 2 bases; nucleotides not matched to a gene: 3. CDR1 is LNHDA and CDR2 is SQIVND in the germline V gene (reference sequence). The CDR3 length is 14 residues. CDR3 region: CASSYDRGPYEQYF. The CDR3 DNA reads TGTGCCAGTAGTTACGACAGGGGGCCCTACGAGCAGTACTTC.

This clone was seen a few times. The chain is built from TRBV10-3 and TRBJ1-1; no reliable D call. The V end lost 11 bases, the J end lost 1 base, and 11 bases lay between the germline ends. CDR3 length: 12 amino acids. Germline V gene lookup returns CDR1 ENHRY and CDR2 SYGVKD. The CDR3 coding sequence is TGTGCCTCAAGACATCGGAACACTGAAGCTTTCTTT. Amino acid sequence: CASRHRNTEAFF.

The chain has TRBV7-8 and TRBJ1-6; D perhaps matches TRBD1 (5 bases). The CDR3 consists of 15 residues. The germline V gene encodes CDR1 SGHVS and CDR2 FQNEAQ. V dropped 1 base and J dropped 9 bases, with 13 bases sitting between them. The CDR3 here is CASSLDSGGGSPLHF. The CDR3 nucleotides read TGTGCCAGCAGCTTAGACTCGGGGGGTGGTTCACCCCTCCACTTT.

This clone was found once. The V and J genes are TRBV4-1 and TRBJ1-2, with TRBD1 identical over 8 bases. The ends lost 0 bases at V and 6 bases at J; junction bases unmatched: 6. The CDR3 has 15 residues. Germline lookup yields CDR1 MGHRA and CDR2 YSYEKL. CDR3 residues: CASSQDVAGGDGYTF. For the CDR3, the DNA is TGCGCCAGCAGCCAAGATGTCGCAGGGGGCGATGGCTACACCTTC.

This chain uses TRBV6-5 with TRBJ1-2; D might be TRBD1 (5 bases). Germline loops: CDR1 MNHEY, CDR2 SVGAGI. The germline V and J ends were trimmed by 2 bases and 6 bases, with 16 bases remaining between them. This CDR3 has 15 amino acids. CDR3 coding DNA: TGTGCCAGCAGTTACAGAGAAGACAGAATTAATGGCTACACCTTC. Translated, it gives CASSYREDRINGYTF.

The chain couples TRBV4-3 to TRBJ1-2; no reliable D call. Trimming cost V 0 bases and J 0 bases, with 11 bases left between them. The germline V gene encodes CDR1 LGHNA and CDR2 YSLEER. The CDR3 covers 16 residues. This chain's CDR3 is CASSQDRTAANYGYTF. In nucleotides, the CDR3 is TGCGCCAGCAGCCAAGATCGGACCGCCGCTAACTATGGCTACACCTTC.

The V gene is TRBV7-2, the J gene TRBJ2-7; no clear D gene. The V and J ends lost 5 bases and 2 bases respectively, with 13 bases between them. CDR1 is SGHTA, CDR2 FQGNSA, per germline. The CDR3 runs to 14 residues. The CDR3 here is CASSVSPFAYEQYF. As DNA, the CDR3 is TGTGCCAGCAGCGTGTCCCCGTTTGCCTACGAGCAGTACTTC.

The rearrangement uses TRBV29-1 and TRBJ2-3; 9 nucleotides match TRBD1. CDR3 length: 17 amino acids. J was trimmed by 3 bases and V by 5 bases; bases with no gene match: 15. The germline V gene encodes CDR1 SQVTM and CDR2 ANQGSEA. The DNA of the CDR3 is TGCAGCGTTCCTCCTACTGCGGGACAGGGTTTTACAGATACGCAGTATTTT. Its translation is CSVPPTAGQGFTDTQYF.

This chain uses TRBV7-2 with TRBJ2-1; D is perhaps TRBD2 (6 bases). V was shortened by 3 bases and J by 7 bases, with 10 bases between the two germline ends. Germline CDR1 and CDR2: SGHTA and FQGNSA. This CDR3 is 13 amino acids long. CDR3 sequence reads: CASSFSGVNEQFF. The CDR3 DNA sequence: TGTGCCAGCAGCTTTTCGGGAGTTAATGAGCAGTTCTTC.

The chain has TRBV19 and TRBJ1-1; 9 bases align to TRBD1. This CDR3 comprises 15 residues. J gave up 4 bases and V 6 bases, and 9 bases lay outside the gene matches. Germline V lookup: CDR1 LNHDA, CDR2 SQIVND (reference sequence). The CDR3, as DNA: TGTGCCAGTAGGCTACAGGGGGCAGGTGGCACTGAAGCTTTCTTT. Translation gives CASRLQGAGGTEAFF.

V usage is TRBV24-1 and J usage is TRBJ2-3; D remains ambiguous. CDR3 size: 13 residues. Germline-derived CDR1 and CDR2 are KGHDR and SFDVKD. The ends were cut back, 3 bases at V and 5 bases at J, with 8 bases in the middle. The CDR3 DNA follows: TGTGCCACCAGTGATCCGTTTGGAGATACGCAGTATTTT. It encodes CATSDPFGDTQYF.

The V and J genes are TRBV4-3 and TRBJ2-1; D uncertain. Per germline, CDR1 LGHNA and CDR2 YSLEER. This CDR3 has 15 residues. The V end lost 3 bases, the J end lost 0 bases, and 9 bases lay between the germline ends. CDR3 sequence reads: CASSQGTSSYNEQFF. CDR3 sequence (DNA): TGCGCCAGCAGCCAGGGAACGAGCTCCTACAATGAGCAGTTCTTC.

As DNA, the CDR3 is TGTGCCAGCAGCGTGACCTACGAGCAGTACTTC. The encoded protein is CASSVTYEQYF. This chain uses TRBV11-3 with TRBJ2-7; D not resolved. The CDR3 covers 11 residues. Between the trimmed V and J ends, which lost 5 bases and 2 bases, there was a span of 4 bases. Per the germline V gene, CDR1 is SGHNT and CDR2 is YENEEA.

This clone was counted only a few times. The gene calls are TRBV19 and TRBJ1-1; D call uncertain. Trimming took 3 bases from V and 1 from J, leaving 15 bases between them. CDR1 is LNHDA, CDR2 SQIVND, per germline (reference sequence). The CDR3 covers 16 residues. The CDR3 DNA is TGTGCCAGTAGTATTCCCCATCGCAGGCGGAACACTGAAGCTTTCTTT. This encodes CASSIPHRRRNTEAFF.

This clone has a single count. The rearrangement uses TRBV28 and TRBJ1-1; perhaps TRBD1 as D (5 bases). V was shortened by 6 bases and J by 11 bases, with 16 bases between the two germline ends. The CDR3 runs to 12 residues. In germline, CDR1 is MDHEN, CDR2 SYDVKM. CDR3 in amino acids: CASSQSRGSAFF. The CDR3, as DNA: TGTGCCAGCAGCCAGTCGAGGGGCTCGGCTTTCTTT.

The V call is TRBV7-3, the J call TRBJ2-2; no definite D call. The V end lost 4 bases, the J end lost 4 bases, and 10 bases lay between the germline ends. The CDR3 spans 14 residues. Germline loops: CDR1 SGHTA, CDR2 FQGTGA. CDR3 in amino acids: CASSSSPTTGELFF. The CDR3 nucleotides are TGTGCCAGCAGCTCGTCCCCGACCACCGGGGAGCTGTTTTTT. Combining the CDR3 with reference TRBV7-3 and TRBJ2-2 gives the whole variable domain GAGVSQTPSNKVTEKGKYVELRCDPISGHTALYWYRQSLGQGPEFLIYFQGTGAADDSGLPNDRFFAVRPEGSVSTLKIQRTERGDSAVYLCASSSSPTTGELFFGEGSRLTVL.

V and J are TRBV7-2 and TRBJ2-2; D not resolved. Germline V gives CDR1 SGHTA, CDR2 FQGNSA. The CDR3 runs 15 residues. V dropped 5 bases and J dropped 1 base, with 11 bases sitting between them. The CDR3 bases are TGTGCCAGCAGCGCAACGTCTATGAACACCGGGGAGCTGTTTTTT. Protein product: CASSATSMNTGELFF.

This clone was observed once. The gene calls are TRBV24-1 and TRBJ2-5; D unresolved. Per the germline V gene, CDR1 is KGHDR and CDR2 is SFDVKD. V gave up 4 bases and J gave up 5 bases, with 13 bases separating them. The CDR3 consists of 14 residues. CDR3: CATSDALGSETQYF. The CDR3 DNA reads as TGTGCCACCAGTGACGCTCTAGGTTCGGAGACCCAGTACTTC.

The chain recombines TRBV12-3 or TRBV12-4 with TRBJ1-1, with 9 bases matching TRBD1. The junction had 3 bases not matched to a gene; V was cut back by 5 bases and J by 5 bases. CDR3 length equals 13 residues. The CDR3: CASSRTGVTEAFF. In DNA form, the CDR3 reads TGTGCCAGCAGTCGGACAGGGGTAACTGAAGCTTTCTTT.

The CDR3 sequence: CSAGAGSGIESEQFF. The CDR3 DNA reads TGCAGCGCCGGGGCTGGTAGCGGGATTGAGAGTGAGCAGTTCTTC. This chain uses TRBV29-1 with TRBJ2-1; 8 nucleotides match TRBD2. The CDR3 covers 15 residues. Germline trimming cut 7 bases from V and 9 bases from J; bases unmatched to any gene: 17. CDR1 and CDR2 from the germline V gene are SQVTM and ANQGSEA.

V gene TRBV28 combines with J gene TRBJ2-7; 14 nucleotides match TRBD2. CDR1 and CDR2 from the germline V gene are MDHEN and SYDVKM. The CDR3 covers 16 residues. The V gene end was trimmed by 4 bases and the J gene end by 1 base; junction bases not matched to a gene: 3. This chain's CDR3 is CASSYGLAGGSYEQYF. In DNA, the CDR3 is TGTGCCAGCAGTTACGGACTAGCGGGGGGATCCTACGAGCAGTACTTC.

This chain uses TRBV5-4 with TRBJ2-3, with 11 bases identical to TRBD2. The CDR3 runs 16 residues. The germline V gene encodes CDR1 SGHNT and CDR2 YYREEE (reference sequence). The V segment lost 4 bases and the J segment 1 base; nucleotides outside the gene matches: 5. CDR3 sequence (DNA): TGTGCCAGCAGCCGTAGCGGGAGGGGGGGCACAGATACGCAGTATTTT. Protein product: CASSRSGRGGTDTQYF.

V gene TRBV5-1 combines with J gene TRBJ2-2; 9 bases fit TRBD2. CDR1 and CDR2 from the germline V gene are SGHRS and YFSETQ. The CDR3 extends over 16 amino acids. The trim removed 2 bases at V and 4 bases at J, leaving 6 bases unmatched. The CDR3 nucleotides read TGCGCCAGCAGCTTTATGTCGACTAGCGGCACCGGGGAGCTGTTTTTT. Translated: CASSFMSTSGTGELFF.

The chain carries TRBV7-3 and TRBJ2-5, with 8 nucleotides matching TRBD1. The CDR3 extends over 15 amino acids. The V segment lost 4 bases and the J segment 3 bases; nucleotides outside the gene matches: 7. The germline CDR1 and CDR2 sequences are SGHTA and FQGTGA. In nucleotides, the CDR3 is TGTGCCAGCAGCTCAGGACAGGGATTCGAAGAGACCCAGTACTTC. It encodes CASSSGQGFEETQYF. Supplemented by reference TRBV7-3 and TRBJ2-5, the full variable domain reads GAGVSQTPSNKVTEKGKYVELRCDPISGHTALYWYRQSLGQGPEFLIYFQGTGAADDSGLPNDRFFAVRPEGSVSTLKIQRTERGDSAVYLCASSSGQGFEETQYFGPGTRLLVL.

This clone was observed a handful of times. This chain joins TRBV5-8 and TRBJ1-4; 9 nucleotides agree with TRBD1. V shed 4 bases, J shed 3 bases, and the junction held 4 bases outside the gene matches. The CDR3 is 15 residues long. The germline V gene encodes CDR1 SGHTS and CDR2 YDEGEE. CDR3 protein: CASSPQGAANEKLFF. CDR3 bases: TGTGCCAGCAGCCCACAGGGGGCTGCTAATGAAAAACTGTTTTTT.